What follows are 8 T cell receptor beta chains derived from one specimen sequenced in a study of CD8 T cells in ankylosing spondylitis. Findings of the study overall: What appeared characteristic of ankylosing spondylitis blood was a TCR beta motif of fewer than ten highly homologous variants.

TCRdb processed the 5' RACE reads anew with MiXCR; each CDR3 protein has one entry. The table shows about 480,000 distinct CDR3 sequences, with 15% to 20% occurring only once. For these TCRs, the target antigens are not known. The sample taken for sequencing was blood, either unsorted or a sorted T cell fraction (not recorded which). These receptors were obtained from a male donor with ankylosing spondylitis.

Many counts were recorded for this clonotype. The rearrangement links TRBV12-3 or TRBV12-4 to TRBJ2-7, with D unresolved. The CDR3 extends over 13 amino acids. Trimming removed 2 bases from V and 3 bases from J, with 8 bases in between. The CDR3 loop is CASSLMPYYEQYF. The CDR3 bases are TGTGCCAGCAGTTTAATGCCATACTACGAGCAGTACTTC.

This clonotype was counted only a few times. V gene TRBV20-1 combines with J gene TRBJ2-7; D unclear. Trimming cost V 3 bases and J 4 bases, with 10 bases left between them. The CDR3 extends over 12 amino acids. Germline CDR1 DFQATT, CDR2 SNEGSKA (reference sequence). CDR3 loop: CSARWLTYEQYF. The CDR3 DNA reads TGCAGTGCTAGGTGGCTGACGTACGAGCAGTACTTC.

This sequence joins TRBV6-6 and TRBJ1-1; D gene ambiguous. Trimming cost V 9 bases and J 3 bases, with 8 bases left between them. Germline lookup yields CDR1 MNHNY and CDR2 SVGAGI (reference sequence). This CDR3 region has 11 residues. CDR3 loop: CASRAYTEAFF. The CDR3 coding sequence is TGTGCCAGTCGCGCCTACACTGAAGCTTTCTTT.

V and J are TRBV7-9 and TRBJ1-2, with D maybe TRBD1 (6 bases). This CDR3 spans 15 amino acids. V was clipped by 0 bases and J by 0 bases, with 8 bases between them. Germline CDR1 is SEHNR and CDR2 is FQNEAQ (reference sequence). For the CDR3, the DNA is TGTGCCAGCAGCTTAGCTGGGGGGCCTAACTATGGCTACACCTTC. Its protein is CASSLAGGPNYGYTF.

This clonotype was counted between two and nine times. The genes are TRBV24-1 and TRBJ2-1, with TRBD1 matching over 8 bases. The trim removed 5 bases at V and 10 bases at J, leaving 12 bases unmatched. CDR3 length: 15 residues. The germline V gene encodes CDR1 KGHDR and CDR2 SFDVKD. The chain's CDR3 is CATSGQGAPDEEQFF. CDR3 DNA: TGTGCCACCAGTGGCCAGGGGGCCCCAGATGAGGAGCAGTTCTTC.

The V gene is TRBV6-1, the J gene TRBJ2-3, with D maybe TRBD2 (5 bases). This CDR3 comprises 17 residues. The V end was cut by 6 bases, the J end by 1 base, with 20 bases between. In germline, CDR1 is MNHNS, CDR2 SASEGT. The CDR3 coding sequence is TGTGCCAGCAGAAGGGAGAGAGCGAGCGTCGGCACAGATACGCAGTATTTT. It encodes CASRRERASVGTDTQYF.

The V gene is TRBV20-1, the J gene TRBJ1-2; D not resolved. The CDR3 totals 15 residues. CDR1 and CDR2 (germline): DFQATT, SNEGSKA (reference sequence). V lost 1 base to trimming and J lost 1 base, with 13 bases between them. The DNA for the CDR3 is TGCAGTGCTAGAGTCGGTGGATTCGTTAACTATGGCTACACCTTC. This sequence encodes CSARVGGFVNYGYTF.

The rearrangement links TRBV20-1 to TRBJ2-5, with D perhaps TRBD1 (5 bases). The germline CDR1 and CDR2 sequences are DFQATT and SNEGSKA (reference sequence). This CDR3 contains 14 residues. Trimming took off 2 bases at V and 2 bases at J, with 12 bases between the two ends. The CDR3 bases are TGCAGTGCTAGACCTATCGACAGACAAGAGACCCAGTACTTC. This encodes CSARPIDRQETQYF.